A single sample gave rise to the 10 T cell receptor beta chains below, sequenced in a study of cytotoxic CD8 clonotypes in ibrutinib-treated CLL. Using immunoSEQ multiplex PCR, the repertoire was profiled, and TCRdb retains in-frame clones only, with some absent. The sample has tens of thousands of clones, roughly four fifths seen once. The sample was PBMCs, taken before ibrutinib treatment. The receptors here all came from a human donor with chronic lymphocytic leukemia.

The chain links TRBV27 to TRBJ2-1, with D perhaps TRBD1 (5 bases). V was trimmed by 5 bases and J by 0 bases, leaving 8 bases between them. Germline values: CDR1 MNHEY, CDR2 SMNVEV (reference sequence). The CDR3 has 14 amino acids. The CDR3 coding sequence is TGTGCCAGCAGTACCGACAGCTCCTACAATGAGCAGTTCTTC. Its translation is CASSTDSSYNEQFF.

Only a few counts were recorded for this clone. This chain connects TRBV7-2 to TRBJ2-3; 9 positions agree with TRBD2. CDR1 is SGHTA and CDR2 is FQGNSA in the germline V gene. The CDR3 is made up of 14 amino acids. V dropped 3 bases and J dropped 4; count of bases not matched to a gene: 2. The CDR3 DNA sequence: TGTGCCAGCAGCTTTAGCGGGAGTGCAGATACGCAGTATTTT. This sequence encodes CASSFSGSADTQYF.

The chain employs TRBV4-1 and TRBJ2-1; D is perhaps TRBD1 (6 bases). The V end was cut by 0 bases, the J end by 8 bases, with 17 bases between. CDR3 length: 16 amino acids. CDR1 MGHRA and CDR2 YSYEKL come from the germline V gene. The CDR3 coding sequence is TGCGCCAGCAGCCAAGATAGGTTGTCAGGGGATTATGAGCAGTTCTTC. Residues: CASSQDRLSGDYEQFF.

The rearrangement joins TRBV30 to TRBJ2-4; D may be TRBD1 (6 bases). CDR1 and CDR2 (germline): GTSNPN, SVGIG (reference sequence). Trimming took off 4 bases at V and 6 bases at J, with 13 bases between the two ends. CDR3 size: 13 residues. The CDR3 loop reads CAWMGALRNIQYF. Here the CDR3 DNA reads TGTGCCTGGATGGGGGCCCTAAGAAACATTCAGTACTTC.

This clone came up a few times. The chain is built from TRBV7-2 and TRBJ2-5, with D hard to call. CDR3 size: 14 residues. The germline V gene has CDR1 SGHTA and CDR2 FQGNSA. Trimming shortened V by 0 bases and J by 5 bases, and 10 bases separated the two germline ends. The CDR3 DNA follows: TGTGCCAGCAGCTTAGCGGGGTTTGGTGAGACCCAGTACTTC. This gives the protein CASSLAGFGETQYF.

This rearrangement joins TRBV19 to TRBJ1-5; tentative D call: TRBD1 (5 bases). The CDR3 totals 17 residues. In germline, CDR1 is LNHDA, CDR2 SQIVND (reference sequence). V was shortened by 3 bases and J by 0 bases, with 15 bases between the two germline ends. Here the CDR3 reads CASSIGAALYSNQPQHF. DNA of the CDR3: TGTGCCAGTAGTATTGGGGCAGCCCTCTATAGCAATCAGCCCCAGCATTTT.

The chain links TRBV28 to TRBJ1-5; no reliable D call. Germline V gene lookup returns CDR1 MDHEN and CDR2 SYDVKM. CDR3 length: 14 residues. V lost 7 bases, J lost 4 bases, and 14 bases lay in between. CDR3 coding DNA: TGTGCCAGCATATTGGGCCGGGTGAATCAGCCCCAGCATTTT. Its protein is CASILGRVNQPQHF.

This clone was recorded a few times. This chain joins TRBV5-6 and TRBJ1-1; 8 nucleotides agree with TRBD1. In germline, CDR1 is SGHDT, CDR2 YYEEEE. J was trimmed by 0 bases and V by 4 bases; bases with no gene match: 11. There are 17 residues in the CDR3. CDR3 bases: TGTGCCAGCAGCCGGCAGGGGGCGTTCGGAATGAACACTGAAGCTTTCTTT. Protein product: CASSRQGAFGMNTEAFF.

A single count supports this clone. The chain links TRBV4-3 to TRBJ1-2; TRBD1 matches at 7 bases. Germline CDR1 and CDR2: LGHNA and YSLEER. The CDR3 totals 15 residues. J gave up 5 bases and V 4 bases, and 10 bases lay outside the gene matches. In DNA, the CDR3 is TGCGCCAGCAGCCGCGGATCGGACAGGAAATATGGCTACACCTTC. It is translated as CASSRGSDRKYGYTF.

The chain employs TRBV6-1 and TRBJ1-2; D is undetermined. Between the trimmed V and J ends, which lost 5 bases and 4 bases, there was a span of 8 bases. Germline V CDR1 and CDR2: MNHNS, SASEGT. The CDR3 runs 12 residues. The CDR3 region has the DNA TGTGCCAGCAGTACAGACTTCTATGGCTACACCTTC. Protein: CASSTDFYGYTF.